This entry concerns a single T cell receptor beta chain. Libraries were prepared by immunoSEQ multiplex PCR; TCRdb keeps only in-frame clonotypes and omits some of them. The sample lists 200,000 to 250,000 clones; 65% to 85% were seen once. Patients from Seattle were sampled longitudinally, starting during active infection. The source of the sample is a study of blood T cell repertoires in COVID-19. The CDR3 is 18 amino acids. CDR1 and CDR2 (germline): MNHEY, SMNVEV (reference sequence). Trimming stripped 3 bases from V and 0 bases from J, with 19 bases between. This chain connects TRBV27 to TRBJ2-3, with a weak D call TRBD2 (7 bases). This receptor was taken from a woman in her 30s with COVID-19, enrolled during active disease. The sample was peripheral blood. The CDR3: CASSFGRGRLFSTDTQYF. CDR3 sequence (DNA): TGTGCCAGCAGTTTCGGGCGGGGGCGTTTATTTAGCACAGATACGCAGTATTTT.